One and the same sample provided the 17 T cell receptor beta chains below, sequenced in a study of Graves' ophthalmopathy and Graves' hyperthyroidism. The sequenced template was RNA, covering the TCR beta CDR3 region. RT-PCR in the first round used HTBI primers; a second-round multiplex PCR followed. TCRdb reanalysed the multiplex PCR reads using MiXCR and keeps one entry per CDR3 protein. The sample has about 1.2 million distinct CDR3 sequences; approximately 35% are singletons. The sequenced material came from peripheral blood or thyroid tissue (not recorded which). The receptors were gathered from an adult man with Graves' hyperthyroidism.

Points on this clonotype: Likely a read error: the CDR3 ends without its conserved phenylalanine or tryptophan. This chain links TRBV6-5 with TRBJ2-7; D is ambiguous. This CDR3 spans 15 amino acids. Trimming took 10 bases from V and 4 from J, leaving 23 bases between them. Germline lookup yields CDR1 MNHEY and CDR2 SVGAGI. This CDR3 is CAISADSPRVYEQYS. The DNA of the CDR3 is TGTGCCATCAGCGCCGACTCCCCTCGTGTTTACGAGCAGTACTCC.

This clonotype was detected a few times. Relative to the germline gene, one junction end is altered; a read error may explain this. V gene TRBV24-1 combines with J gene TRBJ1-1; no definite D call. CDR3 size: 8 residues. Germline V gene data show CDR1 as KGHDR and CDR2 as SFDVKD. The CDR3: CATSEGSF. The DNA of the CDR3 is TGTGCCACCAGTGAAGGCAGCTTT.

This clonotype was found a few times. This sequence joins TRBV29-1 and TRBJ1-2, with 8 bases that match TRBD1. Germline CDR1 is SQVTM and CDR2 is ANQGSEA. With 4 bases clipped from V and 3 bases from J, the junction kept 7 bases outside the gene matches. The CDR3 covers 14 residues. The CDR3 DNA sequence: TGCAGCGTTGGTGGACAGGGAGACGACTATGGCTACACCTTC. It codes for CSVGGQGDDYGYTF.

This chain connects TRBV10-3 to TRBJ2-5; unclear D gene. This CDR3 is built from 12 residues. Germline lookup yields CDR1 ENHRY and CDR2 SYGVKD. V shed 11 bases and J shed 5 bases, with 15 bases lying between them. The CDR3 region is CAGSSFSETQYF. The CDR3 DNA sequence: TGTGCCGGCAGTTCGTTTTCTGAGACCCAGTACTTC.

The chain links TRBV2 to TRBJ1-1; D gene ambiguous. The germline V and J ends were trimmed by 3 bases and 3 bases, with 8 bases remaining between them. Germline loops: CDR1 SNHLY, CDR2 FYNNEI. The CDR3 length is 13 residues. This chain's CDR3 is CASSEAVDTEAFF. The CDR3 nucleotides read TGTGCCAGCAGTGAGGCCGTGGACACTGAAGCTTTCTTT. The variable domain in full, completed from reference TRBV2 and TRBJ1-1, reads EPEVTQTPSHQVTQMGQEVILRCVPISNHLYFYWYRQILGQKVEFLVSFYNNEISEKSEIFDDQFSVERPDGSNFTLKIRSTKLEDSAMYFCASSEAVDTEAFFGQGTRLTVV.

This clonotype has ten or more counts. The V call is TRBV7-9, the J call TRBJ1-4; the D is unclear. The CDR3 runs to 15 residues. The germline V gene has CDR1 SEHNR and CDR2 FQNEAQ (reference sequence). Between the trimmed V and J ends, which lost 4 bases and 5 bases, there was a span of 14 bases. CDR3 residues: CASSSTARGNEKLFF. The CDR3 bases are TGTGCCAGCAGCTCGACGGCCCGAGGGAATGAAAAACTGTTTTTT.

This clonotype was counted only a few times. This chain uses TRBV10-3 with TRBJ2-7; 7 bases are a match to TRBD1. The junction had 12 bases not matched to a gene; V was cut back by 10 bases and J by 3 bases. The CDR3 consists of 14 residues. Germline V gives CDR1 ENHRY, CDR2 SYGVKD. The CDR3 sequence: CASRRQGELYEQYF. CDR3 nucleotides: TGTGCCAGCAGGAGACAGGGAGAGCTCTACGAGCAGTACTTC.

The V and J genes are TRBV15 and TRBJ2-5; TRBD1 aligns across 8 bases. Germline V CDR1 and CDR2: LNHNV, YYDKDF (reference sequence). The CDR3 spans 15 residues. V trimming: 0 bases; J trimming: 5 bases; junction bases outside the gene matches: 5. The CDR3 is CATSRDQDRVETQYF. As DNA, the CDR3 is TGTGCCACCAGCAGAGACCAGGACAGGGTTGAGACCCAGTACTTC.

This clonotype has just a few counts. The V and J genes are TRBV15 and TRBJ2-2; the D gene is possibly TRBD1 (6 bases). CDR1 is LNHNV, CDR2 YYDKDF, per germline (reference sequence). The CDR3 consists of 15 residues. V lost 5 bases and J 0 bases, leaving 10 bases between the germline ends. The DNA of the CDR3 is TGTGCCACCAGCGGGGACACCTCGAACACCGGGGAGCTGTTTTTT. It translates to CATSGDTSNTGELFF.

The chain recombines TRBV15 with TRBJ1-5; no definite D call. This CDR3 comprises 14 residues. Looked up from germline, CDR1 is LNHNV and CDR2 is YYDKDF (reference sequence). The V end lost 5 bases, the J end lost 5 bases, and 13 bases lay between the germline ends. The CDR3 nucleotides read TGTGCCACCAGCCCGGGAGGGAGCGATCAGCCCCAGCATTTT. This codes for CATSPGGSDQPQHF.

The V call is TRBV10-3, the J call TRBJ1-4; no definite D call. Germline V gene lookup returns CDR1 ENHRY and CDR2 SYGVKD. The CDR3 has 14 residues. The V and J ends lost 6 bases and 8 bases respectively, with 16 bases between them. The CDR3 DNA follows: TGTGCCATCAGCGACTCAGGTAGCGGCGAAAAACTGTTTTTT. Its protein product is CAISDSGSGEKLFF.

This clonotype occurred a few times. V usage is TRBV6-5 and J usage is TRBJ2-5; D assignment may be TRBD1 or TRBD2 (5 bases each). Germline CDR1 is MNHEY and CDR2 is SVGAGI. The CDR3 runs to 16 residues. The V end lost 0 bases, the J end lost 1 base, and 12 bases lay between the germline ends. The CDR3: CASSYSPTGGQETQYF. Written as DNA, the CDR3 is TGTGCCAGCAGTTACTCTCCTACAGGAGGCCAAGAGACCCAGTACTTC.

CDR3 nucleotide sequence: TGTGCCACCAGCAGGTCAGACAGGGGACAAGAGACCCAGTACTTC. This translates into CATSRSDRGQETQYF. This rearrangement joins TRBV15 to TRBJ2-5, with 8 positions matching TRBD1. Trimming at V came to 3 bases and at J to 2 bases, leaving 5 bases not matched to a gene. CDR1 and CDR2 from the germline V gene are LNHNV and YYDKDF (reference sequence). This CDR3 comprises 15 residues. The full variable domain, its missing parts supplied by reference TRBV15 and TRBJ2-5, is DAMVIQNPRYQVTQFGKPVTLSCSQTLNHNVMYWYQQKSSQAPKLLFHYYDKDFNNEADTPDNFQSRRPNTSFCFLDIRSPGLGDTAMYLCATSRSDRGQETQYFGPGTRLLVL.

The rearrangement links TRBV4-1 to TRBJ1-1; TRBD1 is a possible D gene (6 bases). This CDR3 has 16 residues. CDR1 and CDR2 (germline): MGHRA, YSYEKL. The germline V and J ends were trimmed by 1 base and 3 bases, with 15 bases remaining between them. The CDR3 sequence is CASSQVGGARDTEAFF. The CDR3 DNA follows: TGCGCCAGCAGCCAAGTAGGGGGGGCGCGGGACACTGAAGCTTTCTTT.

This clonotype was observed many times. A read error may produce the germline difference seen at one junction end. This sequence joins TRBV2 and TRBJ1-1, with D perhaps matching TRBD1 (5 bases). The CDR3 runs 10 residues. CDR1 and CDR2 from the germline V gene are SNHLY and FYNNEI. For the CDR3, the DNA is TGTGCCAGCGGTGACAGTGAAGCTTTCTTT. This sequence encodes CASGDSEAFF.

In its sample, this clonotype was seen a few times. The chain employs TRBV3-1 and TRBJ2-7; D possibly corresponds to TRBD2 (6 bases). This CDR3 spans 15 amino acids. CDR1 is LGHDT, CDR2 YNNKEL, per germline (reference sequence). Between the trimmed V and J ends, which lost 8 bases and 4 bases, there was a span of 21 bases. The CDR3 DNA sequence: TGTGCCAGCGGGGCGGCGGGGAGTCTCGTATACGAGCAGTACTTC. Translating it yields CASGAAGSLVYEQYF.

This clonotype was detected only a few times. A clone one base away is much larger, so this may be a read error. CDR3 in amino acids: CASSWEGNQPQHF. The CDR3 DNA reads as TGTGCCAGCAGTTGGGAGGGCAATCAGCCCCAGCATTTT. This chain joins TRBV7-8 and TRBJ1-5; no clear D gene. V dropped 6 bases and J dropped 2 bases, with 8 bases sitting between them. CDR1 is SGHVS and CDR2 is FQNEAQ in the germline V gene. The CDR3 loop spans 13 amino acids.